This T cell receptor beta chain was recorded in a study of cytomegalovirus exposure and HLA in healthy donors. Study-level points and caveats: In a later analysis, an Asian-associated ancestry cluster reportedly showed fewer N-insertions than the roughly 730-donor mean. Later work showed greater clonal expansion in HLA-associated TCR beta chains than in equally common others. One variant, a missense change in DCLRE1C, was linked in a later analysis to TCR beta V- and J-gene trimming. Prior analysis indicated that the majority of TCR beta V segments exhibited productivity approximately 90% or approximately 30% of the time.

On this clone itself: Its cognate antigen is unknown.

There are 14 residues in the CDR3. Germline CDR1 and CDR2: KGHSH and LQKENI. Trimming took 6 bases from V and 3 from J, leaving 11 bases between them. The PCR had 60 Vbeta and 13 Jbeta primers. Clones were sequenced by immunoSEQ multiplex PCR, and TCRdb holds only the in-frame ones, with some missing. The data hold about 130,000 clones, with around two thirds observed a single time. V and J are TRBV18 and TRBJ2-2; D call uncertain. The sequencing input was PBMCs. This clonotype was sampled from a man between 18 and 29 years old in good health and CMV-seropositive. The CDR3 DNA sequence: TGTGCCAGCTCCCCAAGCACCTACACCGGGGAGCTGTTTTTT. Protein: CASSPSTYTGELFF.